This T cell receptor beta chain originates from a study of blood T cells in healthy people across ages. Study-level results: Older age coincided with a roughly linear decline in TCR beta diversity per million T cells. Long-lived donors exceeded aged donors in naive CD4+ cells and diversity.

A J-beta primer mix and a sample-barcoded 5' primer were used in a second PCR of about 7 to 11 cycles. Researchers report that each sample yielded at least 3 million CDR3-containing paired-end reads. TCRdb analysed the 5' RACE reads with MiXCR anew, one entry per CDR3 protein. Of roughly 1.5 million distinct CDR3 sequences in the sample, roughly 43% are singletons; the top ten hold 4%. CDR1 is SGHTA, CDR2 FQGNSA, per germline. The CDR3 consists of 17 residues. Trimming took off 5 bases at V and 4 bases at J, with 22 bases between the two ends. Total RNA extraction produced at least 5.5 micrograms (per sample) for the study. On this clonotype itself: The target antigen is unknown.

The clonotype was recovered from a woman under 30 in good health. The rearrangement links TRBV7-2 to TRBJ2-3, with a weak D call TRBD2 (7 bases). What was sequenced was blood. The CDR3 sequence is CASSHLRGREFPDTQYF. The CDR3 coding sequence is TGTGCCAGCAGCCACCTCCGGGGGCGGGAGTTCCCAGATACGCAGTATTTT.